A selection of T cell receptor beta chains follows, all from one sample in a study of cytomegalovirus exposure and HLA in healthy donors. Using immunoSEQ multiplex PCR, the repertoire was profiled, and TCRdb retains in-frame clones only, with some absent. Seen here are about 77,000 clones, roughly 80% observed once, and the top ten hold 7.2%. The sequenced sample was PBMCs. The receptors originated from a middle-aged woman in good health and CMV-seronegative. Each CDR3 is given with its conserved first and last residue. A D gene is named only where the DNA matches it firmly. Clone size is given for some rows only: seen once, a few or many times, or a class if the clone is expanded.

TGCGCCAGCAGTCTCCGGGAGGGAGGGACAGATACGCAGTATTTT	CASSLREGGTDTQYF	TRBD2	.	TRBJ2-3	TRBV10-2
TGTGCCAGCCGCAGGGAGGGCCTGCCGAGTGAAAAACTGTTTTTT	CASRREGLPSEKLFF	.	few	TRBJ1-4	TRBV7-9
TGTGCCAGCAGTTACTCTTGGAGGGGGCCCTACGAGCAGTACTTC	CASSYSWRGPYEQYF	.	.	TRBJ2-7	TRBV6-5
TGTGCCAGCAGTTCTTGGACTAGCGGGATTTGGCAGTTCTTC	CASSSWTSGIWQFF	TRBD2	.	TRBJ2-1	TRBV6-5
TGTGCCAGCAGCCCGGCCTTGGGAGGCGCCTACAATGAGCAGTTCTTC	CASSPALGGAYNEQFF	.	.	TRBJ2-1	TRBV7-8
TGTGCCAGCCTCTCTAGCGGCACAGATACGCAGTATTTT	CASLSSGTDTQYF	.	.	TRBJ2-3	TRBV11-2
TGTGCCAGCAGTGAGAGCGGCCAGACATTTGGCTACACCTTC	CASSESGQTFGYTF	.	.	TRBJ1-2	TRBV6-1
TGTGCCACCAGCCCGGTCGGCGGGTCTCCTAGCGAGCAGTACTTC	CATSPVGGSPSEQYF	.	.	TRBJ2-7	TRBV15
TGTGCCAGCAGCAAAACGGACAGGAACTCCTACGAGCAGTACTTC	CASSKTDRNSYEQYF	TRBD1	few	TRBJ2-7	TRBV7-9
TGCGCCAGCAGCCAAGGCAGGGCCCGGGAGTACCAAGAGACCCAGTACTTC	CASSQGRAREYQETQYF	.	few	TRBJ2-5	TRBV4-3
TGTGCCAGCACTCCCAAGAGCGGGAGAGCAGATACGCAGTATTTT	CASTPKSGRADTQYF	TRBD2	.	TRBJ2-3	TRBV27
TGTGCCAGCAGTTTAGCCGGGGAGATCTATAATTCACCCCTCCACTTT	CASSLAGEIYNSPLHF	.	.	TRBJ1-6	TRBV28
TGTGCCAGCGGGATCTTAACAGGGTACAGGTCACCCCTCCACTTT	CASGILTGYRSPLHF	.	.	TRBJ1-6	TRBV7-9
TGTGCCAGCAGCCCTGGAGCTTTAGCCTACAATGAGCAGTTCTTC	CASSPGALAYNEQFF	.	once	TRBJ2-1	TRBV7-3
TGTGCCAGCAGTTCGCCTCCGGGACAGGGGAATGGCTACACCTTC	CASSSPPGQGNGYTF	TRBD1	.	TRBJ1-2	TRBV6-5
TGTGCCAGCAGCCGACAGGAGAACACTGAAGCTTTCTTT	CASSRQENTEAFF	.	.	TRBJ1-1	TRBV7-2
TGTGCCAGCAGTCATCGACTAGACGACACAGATACGCAGTATTTT	CASSHRLDDTDTQYF	.	.	TRBJ2-3	TRBV7-3
TGTGCCAGCAGCCCTCGGACAGGAGCCTACGAGCAGTACTTC	CASSPRTGAYEQYF	TRBD1	.	TRBJ2-7	TRBV7-8
TGTGCCAGCAGCTTTGAGGTGTCTCGGGTAGCCAAAAACATTCAGTACTTC	CASSFEVSRVAKNIQYF	.	.	TRBJ2-4	TRBV5-4
TGCGCCAGCAGCTTGGAGTCGGGCGGGACTGCAGATACGCAGTATTTT	CASSLESGGTADTQYF	.	.	TRBJ2-3	TRBV5-1
TGTGCCAGCAGCTTAGCAGCGGCTTCGAGGCGTCAGACCCAGTACTTC	CASSLAAASRRQTQYF	.	few	TRBJ2-5	TRBV7-2
TGCGCCAGCAAAACACAGGTCGGGGGGTACGAGCAGTACTTC	CASKTQVGGYEQYF	TRBD2	.	TRBJ2-7	TRBV5-1
TGCAGCGTTGACGTACAGGCAAACTATGGCTACACCTTC	CSVDVQANYGYTF	.	.	TRBJ1-2	TRBV29-1
TGTGCCAGCAGCTCCCGGGACAGGGGGCACGAGCAGTACTTC	CASSSRDRGHEQYF	TRBD1	.	TRBJ2-7	TRBV13
TGTGCCAGCAGTGAATCCGAAGATCGGTACGAGCAGTACTTC	CASSESEDRYEQYF	.	few	TRBJ2-7	TRBV25-1
TGTGCCAGCAGCTTGGGGACAGTAATGAACACTGAAGCTTTCTTT	CASSLGTVMNTEAFF	TRBD1	.	TRBJ1-1	TRBV11-2
TGTGCCAGCAGTTATGGGAGTAGCGACATTCAGTACTTC	CASSYGSSDIQYF	.	.	TRBJ2-4	TRBV2
TGTGCCTGGAGTGTAAATACAAACACTGAAGCTTTCTTT	CAWSVNTNTEAFF	.	.	TRBJ1-1	TRBV30
TGTGCCAGCAGCAACCGGGACAGCTACGAGCAGTACTTC	CASSNRDSYEQYF	TRBD1	.	TRBJ2-7	TRBV11-2
TGTGCCAGCAGCTTGGGGGCATCCTCCTACAATGAGCAGTTCTTC	CASSLGASSYNEQFF	.	few	TRBJ2-1	TRBV5-4
TGTGCCAGCAGTCGGGGTCCCCAAGAGACCCAGTACTTC	CASSRGPQETQYF	.	.	TRBJ2-5	TRBV2
TGTGCCAGCAGCTTAATGGAGGAGGGCACCGGGGAGCTGTTTTTT	CASSLMEEGTGELFF	.	once	TRBJ2-2	TRBV7-7
TGTGCCAGCAGCCCTCAGCGGGGGGATACGCAGTATTTT	CASSPQRGDTQYF	TRBD2	once	TRBJ2-3	TRBV7-3
TGCGCCAGCAGCCAAGGGGCATACAATGAGCAGTTCTTC	CASSQGAYNEQFF	.	.	TRBJ2-1	TRBV4-3
TGTGCCAGCAGCCAAGAAGGTTCGGCAGGGTCGGGAGATACGCAGTATTTT	CASSQEGSAGSGDTQYF	.	.	TRBJ2-3	TRBV14
TGTGCCAGCAGCTGGACAGGGGTGAACACTGAAGCTTTCTTT	CASSWTGVNTEAFF	TRBD1	.	TRBJ1-1	TRBV7-9
TGTGCCAGCAGCCCCTCTGTTCAGTTCCTGCACACAGATACGCAGTATTTT	CASSPSVQFLHTDTQYF	.	.	TRBJ2-3	TRBV28
TGTGCCAGCAGGGGGGAGCGGGAGGGTCTGGAGCAGTACTTC	CASRGEREGLEQYF	TRBD2	.	TRBJ2-7	TRBV6-1
TGTGCCAGTAGGGTACAGACGGACACAGATACGCAGTATTTT	CASRVQTDTDTQYF	.	.	TRBJ2-3	TRBV19
TGTGCCAGCAGCTTAAAGACAGGGGGCACGGATGGCTACACCTTC	CASSLKTGGTDGYTF	TRBD1	.	TRBJ1-2	TRBV7-2
TGTGCCAGCAGTCGAAGACAGGGTGGAACTGGGGCCAACGTCCTGACTTTC	CASSRRQGGTGANVLTF	TRBD1	.	TRBJ2-6	TRBV2
TGTGCCAGCAGCCCGACAGGGGGCTTCGGTATGAGTACTGAAGCTTTCTTT	CASSPTGGFGMSTEAFF	TRBD1	.	TRBJ1-1	TRBV7-9
TGTGCCAGCAAGCAGGGTTCCTATGGCTACACCTTC	CASKQGSYGYTF	.	few	TRBJ1-2	TRBV6-5
TGTGCCTGGAGTGTAAGTAGCGGGAGCTTAGGGCAGTTCTTC	CAWSVSSGSLGQFF	TRBD2	.	TRBJ2-1	TRBV30
TGTGCCAGCTCACCGGGACTAGCGGGGTCCTACGAGCAGTACTTC	CASSPGLAGSYEQYF	TRBD2	few	TRBJ2-7	TRBV18
TGTGCCAGCAGCGAGCTCACAGAGAATCAGCCCCAGCATTTT	CASSELTENQPQHF	.	.	TRBJ1-5	TRBV11-2
TGTGCCAGCAGTTGGCCAACGCGGGGGCAGCCCCAGCATTTT	CASSWPTRGQPQHF	.	.	TRBJ1-5	TRBV28
TGCGCCAGCAGCCAAGATCCAACAGTATACGAGCAGTACTTC	CASSQDPTVYEQYF	.	.	TRBJ2-7	TRBV4-1
TGTGCCAGCAGTCCGGGATATTGGACCGGGGAGCTGTTTTTT	CASSPGYWTGELFF	.	.	TRBJ2-2	TRBV9
TGTGCCAGCAGCTTAGGGCCCTACAATGAGCAGTTCTTC	CASSLGPYNEQFF	.	few	TRBJ2-1	TRBV11-3
TGTGCCAGCAGTTTAGATCGCGACGGAACTACTAACTATGGCTACACCTTC	CASSLDRDGTTNYGYTF	.	.	TRBJ1-2	TRBV28
TGTGCCAGCACTCCCGGACAGCTGATCAATCAGCCCCAGCATTTT	CASTPGQLINQPQHF	.	.	TRBJ1-5	TRBV6-6
TGTGCCAGCAGCGTAGTTGGGGGCAGCTTCACAGATACGCAGTATTTT	CASSVVGGSFTDTQYF	.	.	TRBJ2-3	TRBV9
TGTGCCAGCATGAGCGGGGGAAGCTCCTATAATTCACCCCTCCACTTT	CASMSGGSSYNSPLHF	.	.	TRBJ1-6	TRBV2